This entry lists 28 T cell receptor beta chains sequenced from one sample in a study of blood T cell repertoires in COVID-19. Assay: immunoSEQ multiplex PCR; the TCRdb copy retains only in-frame clones and omits some. This sample has about 250,000 clones, with approximately 84% found just once. The source material was PBMCs or T cells enriched from blood (not recorded which). These receptors were collected from a young man who had recovered from COVID-19.

This clone was observed a few times. This chain connects TRBV3-1 (or the pseudogene TRBV3-2) to TRBJ2-7; 8 nucleotides match TRBD2. The CDR3 runs to 15 residues. V dropped 2 bases and J dropped 3; count of bases not matched to a gene: 6. Germline loops: CDR1 LGHDT, CDR2 YNNKEL (reference sequence). CDR3 in DNA: TGTGCCAGCAGCCAATCGAGAAGCGGGGGCTACGAGCAGTACTTC. Its protein is CASSQSRSGGYEQYF.

The gene calls are TRBV28 and TRBJ2-7, with 9 bases that match TRBD2. V shed 7 bases, J shed 3 bases, and the junction held 7 bases outside the gene matches. Per the germline V gene, CDR1 is MDHEN and CDR2 is SYDVKM. The length of the CDR3 is 14 residues. CDR3 loop: CASKASGTNYEQYF. The CDR3 DNA is TGTGCCAGCAAGGCTAGCGGGACAAACTACGAGCAGTACTTC. Full variable domain (remainder filled in from reference TRBV28 and TRBJ2-7): DVKVTQSSRYLVKRTGEKVFLECVQDMDHENMFWYRQDPGLGLRLIYFSYDVKMKEKGDIPEGYSVSREKKERFSLILESASTNQTSMYLCASKASGTNYEQYFGPGTRLTVT.

The chain has TRBV5-1 and TRBJ1-1; D unclear. Germline V lookup: CDR1 SGHRS, CDR2 YFSETQ. The CDR3 is 16 residues long. The V end was cut by 0 bases, the J end by 1 base, with 13 bases between. The CDR3 DNA reads as TGCGCCAGCAGCTTGGTATCGGGGTCTAAGAACACTGAAGCTTTCTTT. This translates into CASSLVSGSKNTEAFF.

This rearrangement joins TRBV28 to TRBJ2-3; TRBD1 might be the D (7 bases). CDR3 length: 15 residues. The V end lost 5 bases, the J end lost 4 bases, and 16 bases lay between the germline ends. Germline V lookup: CDR1 MDHEN, CDR2 SYDVKM. CDR3 protein: CASSGGGSQADTQYF. The CDR3 DNA sequence: TGTGCCAGCAGTGGAGGGGGCAGCCAGGCAGATACGCAGTATTTT.

The chain combines TRBV7-9 with TRBJ2-3, with a tentative D call TRBD2 (5 bases). The CDR3 length is 14 residues. Germline lookup yields CDR1 SEHNR and CDR2 FQNEAQ (reference sequence). The V gene lost 3 bases and the J gene lost 4 bases, with 11 bases spanning the gap. CDR3 sequence reads: CASSFTEGSDTQYF. CDR3 in DNA: TGTGCCAGCAGCTTTACAGAGGGTTCAGATACGCAGTATTTT.

The rearrangement uses TRBV19 and TRBJ2-3; D ambiguous. V was cut by 4 bases and J by 7 bases, with 9 bases left in between. The germline CDR1 and CDR2 sequences are LNHDA and SQIVND (reference sequence). The CDR3 sequence is 12 residues long. The CDR3 is CASSTNRNTQYF. The CDR3 nucleotides are TGTGCCAGTAGTACCAACAGAAATACGCAGTATTTT.

The CDR3 bases are TGTGCCAGCAGTGATGTGGGGAGGGGTTTACAGCCCCAGCATTTT. Amino acids: CASSDVGRGLQPQHF. The gene calls are TRBV2 and TRBJ1-5; D is perhaps TRBD1 (5 bases). CDR3 size: 15 residues. V gave up 3 bases and J gave up 7 bases, with 16 bases separating them. Looked up from germline, CDR1 is SNHLY and CDR2 is FYNNEI.

The V gene is TRBV5-1, the J gene TRBJ2-2; perhaps TRBD1 as D (6 bases). The CDR3 sequence is 16 residues long. V gave up 0 bases and J gave up 4 bases, with 13 bases separating them. The V gene's germline CDR1 is SGHRS and CDR2 YFSETQ. The DNA for the CDR3 is TGCGCCAGCAGCTTGGATCGGACAGCCGCCACCGGGGAGCTGTTTTTT. It yields the protein CASSLDRTAATGELFF.

The rearrangement uses TRBV18 and TRBJ1-4, with D maybe TRBD1 (5 bases). Trimming took 2 bases from V and 13 from J, leaving 29 bases between them. The CDR3 length is 18 residues. Germline values: CDR1 KGHSH, CDR2 LQKENI. The CDR3 DNA sequence: TGTGCCAGCTCACCATATGCCGCGGGCGGAGATTCTCCCGGGGGACTGTTTTTT. This codes for CASSPYAAGGDSPGGLFF.

J is TRBJ1-6 and V is TRBV2, with 10 nucleotides matching TRBD1. This CDR3 is 15 amino acids long. Looked up from germline, CDR1 is SNHLY and CDR2 is FYNNEI. J lost 9 bases, V lost 5 bases, and 7 bases had no gene match. The CDR3 reads CASSPGQGSGSPLHF. The CDR3, as DNA: TGTGCCAGCAGTCCGGGACAGGGGAGTGGTTCACCCCTCCACTTT.

This chain uses TRBV9 with TRBJ1-6; D gene unclear. The germline V gene has CDR1 SGDLS and CDR2 YYNGEE. V lost 3 bases and J 3 bases, leaving 13 bases between the germline ends. The CDR3 sequence is 16 residues long. The CDR3 loop reads CASSEGGSVYNSPLHF. DNA for the CDR3: TGTGCCAGCAGCGAAGGAGGCTCCGTCTATAATTCACCCCTCCACTTT.

The V call is TRBV4-1, the J call TRBJ1-5; no reliable D call. This CDR3 is 14 amino acids long. V lost 0 bases, J lost 3 bases, and 6 bases lay in between. Germline V gene sequence: CDR1 MGHRA, CDR2 YSYEKL. CDR3 sequence: CASSQEWLNQPQHF. The CDR3 nucleotides are TGCGCCAGCAGCCAAGAATGGCTCAATCAGCCCCAGCATTTT.

The table lists this clone with a few counts. This rearrangement joins TRBV5-4 to TRBJ2-7; possible D gene TRBD2, 5 bases. Germline V gives CDR1 SGHNT, CDR2 YYREEE (reference sequence). Trimming cost V 4 bases and J 1 base, with 9 bases left between them. The CDR3 loop spans 13 amino acids. The DNA for the CDR3 is TGTGCCAGCAGCCCGGGGTTATCCTACGAGCAGTACTTC. It yields the protein CASSPGLSYEQYF.

This clone showed up just a few times. The chain recombines TRBV3-1 (or the pseudogene TRBV3-2) with TRBJ1-5; D is undetermined. V gave up 0 bases and J gave up 4 bases, with 7 bases separating them. Germline CDR1 LGHDT, CDR2 YNNKEL (reference sequence). The CDR3 has 14 amino acids. CDR3 region: CASSQDPGNQPQHF. The CDR3 coding sequence is TGTGCCAGCAGCCAAGACCCAGGAAATCAGCCCCAGCATTTT.

V and J are TRBV6-1 and TRBJ1-2; perhaps TRBD1 as D (5 bases). V lost 2 bases, J lost 7 bases, and 17 bases lay in between. This CDR3 contains 15 residues. The germline gives CDR1 MNHNS, CDR2 SASEGT. The CDR3 DNA reads as TGTGCCAGCAGTGAAAGCTTGGGGCGCATCGGTGGCTACACCTTC. It encodes CASSESLGRIGGYTF.

The J gene is TRBJ2-1, the V gene TRBV3-1 (or the pseudogene TRBV3-2); 8 bases agree with TRBD2. V lost 3 bases to trimming and J lost 1 base; unmatched junction nucleotides: 5. The CDR3 contains 16 residues. Germline CDR1 is LGHDT and CDR2 is YNNKEL (reference sequence). CDR3 nucleotide sequence: TGTGCCAGCAGCCAGAGGGGCGGGGGGTCCTACAATGAGCAGTTCTTC. It codes for CASSQRGGGSYNEQFF.

There are many counts of this clone. The chain links TRBV3-1 (or the pseudogene TRBV3-2) to TRBJ2-7, with 11 positions matching TRBD2. V shed 4 bases, J shed 3 bases, and the junction held 8 bases outside the gene matches. CDR3 length: 16 amino acids. Looked up from germline, CDR1 is LGHDT and CDR2 is YNNKEL (reference sequence). In nucleotides, the CDR3 is TGTGCCAGCAGCCTCCTTAGTGGGACTAGCGGCTACGAGCAGTACTTC. Encoded protein: CASSLLSGTSGYEQYF.

The V gene is TRBV4-2, the J gene TRBJ2-7, with TRBD2 matching over 10 bases. This CDR3 comprises 15 residues. J gave up 2 bases and V 1 base, and 2 bases lay outside the gene matches. Germline V gene data show CDR1 as LGHNA and CDR2 as YNFKEQ. This chain's CDR3 is CASSQGTSGTYEQYF. CDR3 bases: TGTGCCAGCAGCCAAGGGACTAGCGGTACCTACGAGCAGTACTTC.

The chain has TRBV12-5 and TRBJ2-1, with 10 bases identical to TRBD2. CDR3 length equals 18 residues. Germline lookup yields CDR1 LGHNT and CDR2 FRNRAP. Unmatched junction bases numbered 19, after V lost 4 bases and J lost 10 bases. The chain's CDR3 is CASGSLIMTSGFRKEQFF. The CDR3 coding sequence is TGTGCTAGTGGTTCGCTGATTATGACTAGCGGGTTTCGAAAGGAGCAGTTCTTC.

The chain combines TRBV12-3 or TRBV12-4 with TRBJ1-5, with no clear D. Trimming cost V 1 base and J 9 bases, with 10 bases left between them. The CDR3 sequence is 13 residues long. The CDR3 spells CASSLDPLRPQHF. CDR3 DNA sequence: TGTGCCAGCAGTTTAGACCCCCTGAGGCCCCAGCATTTT.

The chain couples TRBV10-3 to TRBJ2-7, with 9 nucleotides matching TRBD1. The CDR3 extends over 15 amino acids. The ends lost 7 bases at V and 2 bases at J; junction bases unmatched: 9. Germline-derived CDR1 and CDR2 are ENHRY and SYGVKD. The CDR3 loop reads CAIKGAGTGPYEQYF. CDR3 bases: TGTGCCATCAAAGGGGCCGGGACAGGGCCCTACGAGCAGTACTTC.

The V gene is TRBV6-5, the J gene TRBJ2-3, with D maybe TRBD2 (6 bases). Germline CDR1 reads MNHEY; CDR2 reads SVGAGI. The CDR3 spans 15 residues. Trimming removed 0 bases from V and 4 bases from J, with 11 bases in between. In nucleotides, the CDR3 is TGTGCCAGCAGTTACTCGTCGGGAGTTGCAGATACGCAGTATTTT. Its translation is CASSYSSGVADTQYF.

The CDR3 reads CASSLEAGLRTEAFF. The DNA for the CDR3 is TGTGCCAGCAGCTTAGAAGCAGGACTACGCACTGAAGCTTTCTTT. The chain combines TRBV11-2 with TRBJ1-1; D unclear. Germline loops: CDR1 SGHAT, CDR2 FQNNGV. Trimming cost V 0 bases and J 4 bases, with 12 bases left between them. The CDR3 covers 15 residues. The full variable domain, completed using reference TRBV11-2 and TRBJ1-1, is EAGVAQSPRYKIIEKRQSVAFWCNPISGHATLYWYQQILGQGPKLLIQFQNNGVVDDSQLPKDRFSAERLKGVDSTLKIQPAKLEDSAVYLCASSLEAGLRTEAFFGQGTRLTVV.

As for this clone: Other DNA variants within this sample encode the same CDR3. V and J are TRBV24-1 and TRBJ2-5; TRBD2 agrees at 11 bases. V dropped 4 bases and J dropped 5; count of bases not matched to a gene: 5. Germline assignment: CDR1 KGHDR and CDR2 SFDVKD. This CDR3 is built from 15 residues. CDR3 sequence reads: CATSDPRLAGETQYF. The CDR3 DNA sequence: TGTGCCACCAGTGACCCACGACTAGCGGGGGAGACCCAGTACTTC.

The genes are TRBV10-3 and TRBJ2-3, with 8 bases matching TRBD1. CDR1 ENHRY and CDR2 SYGVKD come from the germline V gene. This CDR3 region has 14 residues. After removal of 6 bases from V and 2 bases from J, the junction contained 4 bases not matched to a gene. CDR3 in DNA: TGTGCCATCAGGACGGACAGGGACACAGATACGCAGTATTTT. Protein: CAIRTDRDTDTQYF.

The chain recombines TRBV15 with TRBJ2-5, with 8 bases that match TRBD1. The trim removed 0 bases at V and 5 bases at J, leaving 8 bases unmatched. CDR1 is LNHNV and CDR2 is YYDKDF in the germline V gene (reference sequence). The CDR3 sequence is 16 residues long. This CDR3 reads CATSRDPTGVVETQYF. As DNA, the CDR3 is TGTGCCACCAGCAGAGACCCGACAGGGGTGGTGGAGACCCAGTACTTC.

Comment on this clone: The same CDR3 also results from other DNA sequences found in this sample. The chain recombines TRBV20-1 with TRBJ2-7; D gene unclear. CDR3 length: 11 amino acids. The germline V gene encodes CDR1 DFQATT and CDR2 SNEGSKA (reference sequence). V was shortened by 5 bases and J by 5 bases, with 10 bases between the two germline ends. CDR3 coding DNA: TGCAGTGCTCGCTCGGGTCACGAGCAGTACTTC. Translated: CSARSGHEQYF.

The rearrangement uses TRBV6-6 and TRBJ2-5; 10 bases are shared with TRBD2. The CDR3 is 12 amino acids. Germline lookup yields CDR1 MNHNY and CDR2 SVGAGI (reference sequence). The trim removed 10 bases at V and 5 bases at J, leaving 4 bases unmatched. The CDR3 DNA reads as TGTGCCACAGCTAGCGGGGGTGAGACCCAGTACTTC. It encodes CATASGGETQYF.